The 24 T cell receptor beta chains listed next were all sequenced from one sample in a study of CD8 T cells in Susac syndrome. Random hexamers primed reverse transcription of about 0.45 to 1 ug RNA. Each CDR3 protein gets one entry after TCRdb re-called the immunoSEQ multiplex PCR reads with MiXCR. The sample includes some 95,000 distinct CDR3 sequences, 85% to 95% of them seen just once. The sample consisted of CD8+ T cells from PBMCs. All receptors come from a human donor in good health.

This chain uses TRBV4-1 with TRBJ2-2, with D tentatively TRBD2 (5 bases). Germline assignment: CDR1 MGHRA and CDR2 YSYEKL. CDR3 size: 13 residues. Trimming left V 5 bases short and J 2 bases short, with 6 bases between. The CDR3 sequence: CASSGLNTGELFF. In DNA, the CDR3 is TGCGCCAGCAGCGGACTTAACACCGGGGAGCTGTTTTTT.

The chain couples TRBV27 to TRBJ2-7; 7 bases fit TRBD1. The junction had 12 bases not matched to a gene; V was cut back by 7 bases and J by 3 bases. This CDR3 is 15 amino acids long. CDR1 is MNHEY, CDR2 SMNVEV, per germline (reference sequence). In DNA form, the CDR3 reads TGTGCCAGCAAGTACGAACCGGGACAGATCTACGAGCAGTACTTC. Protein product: CASKYEPGQIYEQYF.

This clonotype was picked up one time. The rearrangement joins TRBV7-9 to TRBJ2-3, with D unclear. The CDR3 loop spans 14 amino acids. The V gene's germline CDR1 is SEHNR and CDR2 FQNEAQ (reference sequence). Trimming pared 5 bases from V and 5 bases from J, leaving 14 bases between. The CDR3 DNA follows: TGTGCCAGCAGCGCCCCGGACGTGAAAGATACGCAGTATTTT. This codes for CASSAPDVKDTQYF.

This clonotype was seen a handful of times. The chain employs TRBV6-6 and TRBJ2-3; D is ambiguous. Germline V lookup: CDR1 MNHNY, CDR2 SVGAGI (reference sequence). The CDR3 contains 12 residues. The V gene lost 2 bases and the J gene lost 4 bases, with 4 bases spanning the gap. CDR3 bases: TGTGCCAGCAGTTACCCCGCAGATACGCAGTATTTT. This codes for CASSYPADTQYF.

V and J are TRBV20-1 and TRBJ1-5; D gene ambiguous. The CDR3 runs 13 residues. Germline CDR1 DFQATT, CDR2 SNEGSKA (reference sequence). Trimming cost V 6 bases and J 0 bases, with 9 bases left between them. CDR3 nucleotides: TGCAGTGCGGTGTGGGATAGCAATCAGCCCCAGCATTTT. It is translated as CSAVWDSNQPQHF.

The CDR3 bases are TGTGCCAGCAGTTCCGTCGGGACTAGCGGTGAGCAGTTCTTC. It codes for CASSSVGTSGEQFF. The J gene is TRBJ2-1, the V gene TRBV12-3 or TRBV12-4, with 11 bases lining up with TRBD2. CDR3 size: 14 residues. With 4 bases clipped from V and 9 bases from J, the junction kept 5 bases outside the gene matches.

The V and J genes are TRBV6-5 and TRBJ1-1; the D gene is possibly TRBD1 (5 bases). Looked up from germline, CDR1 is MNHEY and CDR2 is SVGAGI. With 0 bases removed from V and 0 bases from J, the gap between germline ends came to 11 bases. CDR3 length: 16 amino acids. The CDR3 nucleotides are TGTGCCAGCAGTTACTCCCCGCAGGGCATGAACACTGAAGCTTTCTTT. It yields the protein CASSYSPQGMNTEAFF.

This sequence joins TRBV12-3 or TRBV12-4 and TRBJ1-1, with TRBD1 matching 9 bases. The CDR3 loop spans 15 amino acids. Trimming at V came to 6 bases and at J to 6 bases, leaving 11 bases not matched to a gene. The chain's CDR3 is CASRGPGQGLPEAFF. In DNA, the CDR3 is TGTGCCAGCAGGGGTCCGGGACAGGGTCTGCCTGAAGCTTTCTTT.

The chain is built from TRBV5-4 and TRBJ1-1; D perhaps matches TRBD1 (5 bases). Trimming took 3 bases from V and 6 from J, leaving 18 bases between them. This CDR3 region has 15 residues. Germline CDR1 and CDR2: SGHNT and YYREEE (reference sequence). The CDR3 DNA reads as TGTGCCAGCAGCTCTATGGACGGAAAGGGGCCTGAAGCTTTCTTT. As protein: CASSSMDGKGPEAFF. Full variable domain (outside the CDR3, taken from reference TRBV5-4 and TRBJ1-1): ETGVTQSPTHLIKTRGQQVTLRCSSQSGHNTVSWYQQALGQGPQFIFQYYREEENGRGNFPPRFSGLQFPNYSSELNVNALELDDSALYLCASSSMDGKGPEAFFGQGTRLTVV.

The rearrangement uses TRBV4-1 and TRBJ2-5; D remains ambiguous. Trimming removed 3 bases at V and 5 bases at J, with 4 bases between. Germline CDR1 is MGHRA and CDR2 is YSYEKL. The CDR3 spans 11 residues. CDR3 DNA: TGCGCCAGCAGCCATGGGGAGACCCAGTACTTC. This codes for CASSHGETQYF.

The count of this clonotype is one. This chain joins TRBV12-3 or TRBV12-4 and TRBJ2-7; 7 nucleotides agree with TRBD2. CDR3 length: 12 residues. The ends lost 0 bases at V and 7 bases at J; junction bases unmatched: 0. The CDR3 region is CASSLAGGEQYF. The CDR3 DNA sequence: TGTGCCAGCAGTTTAGCCGGGGGGGAGCAGTACTTC.

DNA of the CDR3: TGTGCCTGGAGTCTGACAGGGGACTATGGCTACACCTTC. This encodes CAWSLTGDYGYTF. V usage is TRBV30 and J usage is TRBJ1-2; 8 bases fit TRBD1. V lost 2 bases to trimming and J lost 3 bases; unmatched junction nucleotides: 2. The germline gives CDR1 GTSNPN, CDR2 SVGIG (reference sequence). The CDR3 spans 13 residues.

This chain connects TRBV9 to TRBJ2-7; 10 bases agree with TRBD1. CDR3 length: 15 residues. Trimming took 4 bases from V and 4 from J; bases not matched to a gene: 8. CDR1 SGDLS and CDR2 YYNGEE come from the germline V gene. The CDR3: CASSPSTGGTYEQYF. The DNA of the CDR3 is TGTGCCAGCAGCCCCTCGACAGGGGGCACGTACGAGCAGTACTTC.

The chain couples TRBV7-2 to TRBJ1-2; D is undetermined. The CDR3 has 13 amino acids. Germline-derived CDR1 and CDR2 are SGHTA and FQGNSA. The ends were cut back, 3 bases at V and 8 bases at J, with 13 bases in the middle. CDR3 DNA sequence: TGTGCCAGCAGCTTGGGGAGATCTTTGGGCTACACCTTC. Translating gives CASSLGRSLGYTF.

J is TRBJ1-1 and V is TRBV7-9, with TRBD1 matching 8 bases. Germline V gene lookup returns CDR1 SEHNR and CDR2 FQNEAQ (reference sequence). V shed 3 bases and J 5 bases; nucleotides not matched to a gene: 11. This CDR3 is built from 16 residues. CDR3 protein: CASSFPADRAETEAFF. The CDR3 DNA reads TGTGCCAGCAGCTTCCCCGCGGACAGGGCCGAGACTGAAGCTTTCTTT.

The CDR3 reads CASDGGTSVNTGELFF. The CDR3 DNA reads as TGTGCCAGCGACGGTGGGACTAGCGTAAACACCGGGGAGCTGTTTTTT. J is TRBJ2-2 and V is TRBV19; 10 nucleotides align to TRBD2. The CDR3 sequence is 16 residues long. Germline CDR1 LNHDA, CDR2 SQIVND (reference sequence). V lost 9 bases and J lost 2; bases outside the gene matches: 9.

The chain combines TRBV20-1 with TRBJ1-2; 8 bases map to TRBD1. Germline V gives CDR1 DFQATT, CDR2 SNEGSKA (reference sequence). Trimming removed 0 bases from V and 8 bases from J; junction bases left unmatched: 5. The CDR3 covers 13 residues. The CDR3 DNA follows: TGCAGTGCTAGAGATGGACAGGGAGGAGGCTACACCTTC. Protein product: CSARDGQGGGYTF.

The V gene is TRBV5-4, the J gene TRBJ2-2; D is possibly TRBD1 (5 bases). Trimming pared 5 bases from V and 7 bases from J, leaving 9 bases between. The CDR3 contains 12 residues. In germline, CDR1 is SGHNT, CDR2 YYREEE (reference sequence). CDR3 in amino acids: CASRGQGGELFF. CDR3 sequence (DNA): TGTGCCAGCAGGGGGCAAGGCGGGGAGCTGTTTTTT.

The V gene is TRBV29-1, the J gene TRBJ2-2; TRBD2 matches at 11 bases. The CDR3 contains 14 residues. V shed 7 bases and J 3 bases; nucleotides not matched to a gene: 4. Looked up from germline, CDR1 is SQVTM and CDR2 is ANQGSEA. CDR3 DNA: TGCAGCGCGCCACTAGCGGGGGACACCGGGGAGCTGTTTTTT. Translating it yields CSAPLAGDTGELFF.

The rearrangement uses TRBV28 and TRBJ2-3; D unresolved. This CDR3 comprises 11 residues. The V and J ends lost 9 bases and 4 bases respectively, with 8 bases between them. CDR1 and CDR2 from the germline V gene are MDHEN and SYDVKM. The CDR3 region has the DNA TGTGCCAGTTCCTATGCAGATACGCAGTATTTT. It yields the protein CASSYADTQYF.

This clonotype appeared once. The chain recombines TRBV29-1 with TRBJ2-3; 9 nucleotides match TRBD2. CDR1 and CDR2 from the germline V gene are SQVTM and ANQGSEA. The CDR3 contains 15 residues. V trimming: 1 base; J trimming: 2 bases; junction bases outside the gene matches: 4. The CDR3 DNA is TGCAGCGTTGAAGGTGGCGGGGGGGACACAGATACGCAGTATTTT. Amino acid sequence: CSVEGGGGDTDTQYF.

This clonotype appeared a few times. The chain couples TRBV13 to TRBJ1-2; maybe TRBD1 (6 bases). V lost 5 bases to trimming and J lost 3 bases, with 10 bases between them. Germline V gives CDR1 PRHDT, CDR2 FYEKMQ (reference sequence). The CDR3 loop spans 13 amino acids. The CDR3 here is CASSVRGDYGYTF. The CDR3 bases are TGTGCCAGCAGCGTCAGGGGAGACTATGGCTACACCTTC.

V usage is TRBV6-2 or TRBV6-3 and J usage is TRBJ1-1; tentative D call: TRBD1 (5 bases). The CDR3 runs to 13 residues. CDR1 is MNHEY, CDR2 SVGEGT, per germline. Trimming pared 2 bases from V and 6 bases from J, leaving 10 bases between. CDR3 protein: CASSYGGVPEAFF. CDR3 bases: TGTGCCAGCAGTTACGGGGGGGTCCCTGAAGCTTTCTTT.

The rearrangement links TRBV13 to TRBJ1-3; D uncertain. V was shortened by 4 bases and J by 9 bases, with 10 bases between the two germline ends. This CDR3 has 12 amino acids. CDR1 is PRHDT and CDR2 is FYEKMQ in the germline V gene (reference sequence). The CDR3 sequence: CASSSRRATIYF. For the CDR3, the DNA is TGTGCCAGCAGCTCCCGTCGTGCCACCATATATTTT. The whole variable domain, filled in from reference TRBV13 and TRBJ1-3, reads AAGVIQSPRHLIKEKRETATLKCYPIPRHDTVYWYQQGPGQDPQFLISFYEKMQSDKGSIPDRFSAQQFSDYHSELNMSSLELGDSALYFCASSSRRATIYFGEGSWLTVV.